The next 19 T cell receptor beta chains were all read from a single sample in a study of shared clonotypes between healthy human individuals. This table comes from immunoSEQ multiplex PCR, and its TCRdb copy is limited to in-frame clones, with some not included. The sample has about 710,000 clones; approximately 72% are singletons. Source material: memory CD4+ T cells sorted from blood. The subset here: CD45RA-negative fraction. The receptor set was obtained from a woman in her twenties or thirties in good health.

The chain is built from TRBV7-8 and TRBJ1-4; weak D call: TRBD1 (6 bases). Trimming cost V 6 bases and J 8 bases, with 16 bases left between them. The germline V gene has CDR1 SGHVS and CDR2 FQNEAQ. The CDR3 is 14 amino acids. CDR3 residues: CASRPGGLGEKLFF. CDR3 DNA: TGTGCCAGCAGACCCGGGGGCCTCGGGGAAAAACTGTTTTTT. Complete variable domain (other parts from reference TRBV7-8 and TRBJ1-4): GAGVSQSPRYKVAKRGQDVALRCDPISGHVSLFWYQQALGQGPEFLTYFQNEAQLDKSGLPSDRFFAERPEGSVSTLKIQRTQQEDSAVYLCASRPGGLGEKLFFGSGTQLSVL.

A few counts support this clone. V and J are TRBV25-1 and TRBJ2-2; the D gene is possibly TRBD1 (6 bases). This CDR3 is built from 14 residues. The germline gives CDR1 MGHDK, CDR2 SYGVNS. Trimming removed 8 bases from V and 7 bases from J, with 17 bases in between. CDR3 in amino acids: CASQDSISSGELFF. CDR3 DNA: TGTGCCAGCCAGGACAGTATCTCCAGCGGGGAGCTGTTTTTT.

V usage is TRBV6-1 and J usage is TRBJ1-1; D gene unclear. The germline CDR1 and CDR2 sequences are MNHNS and SASEGT. With 4 bases removed from V and 5 bases from J, the gap between germline ends came to 11 bases. CDR3 size: 13 residues. For the CDR3, the DNA is TGTGCCAGCAGTGTGGGTGGAGAGACTGAAGCTTTCTTT. This codes for CASSVGGETEAFF.

Many counts were recorded for this clone. The CDR3 bases are TGTGCCATCCCCGGGCCTTACTATGGCTACACCTTC. This codes for CAIPGPYYGYTF. The V gene is TRBV6-1, the J gene TRBJ1-2; no clear D. V was cut by 10 bases and J by 3 bases, with 12 bases left in between. Germline CDR1 MNHNS, CDR2 SASEGT. This CDR3 spans 12 amino acids.

The gene calls are TRBV27 and TRBJ2-7, with unresolved D. Per germline, CDR1 MNHEY and CDR2 SMNVEV (reference sequence). CDR3 length: 11 amino acids. Trimming took 6 bases from V and 2 from J, leaving 5 bases between them. Here the CDR3 reads CASSATYEQYF. CDR3 DNA sequence: TGTGCCAGCAGCGCGACCTACGAGCAGTACTTC.

CDR3 sequence reads: CASLDLAAGVPYEQYF. The CDR3 bases are TGTGCCAGCTTGGATCTTGCAGCGGGAGTCCCCTACGAGCAGTACTTC. V and J are TRBV27 and TRBJ2-7, with 8 nucleotides matching TRBD2. The CDR3 is 16 amino acids. Germline values: CDR1 MNHEY, CDR2 SMNVEV (reference sequence). V shed 8 bases, J shed 2 bases, and the junction held 14 bases outside the gene matches.

A word on this clone: This may arise from a read error, as a much more abundant clone is one base away. The same CDR3 can be traced to other DNA sequences in this sample. The chain has TRBV6-1 and TRBJ2-7; TRBD2 aligns across 7 bases. Unmatched junction bases numbered 2, after V lost 7 bases and J lost 2 bases. Germline CDR1 reads MNHNS; CDR2 reads SASEGT. The CDR3 covers 12 residues. The CDR3 coding sequence is TGTGCCAGCACCCGGGGGGCCTACGAGCAGTACTTC. Amino acid sequence: CASTRGAYEQYF.

The chain links TRBV18 to TRBJ2-7; possibly TRBD1 or TRBD2 for D (6 bases each). This CDR3 region has 14 residues. Germline V gives CDR1 KGHSH, CDR2 LQKENI. V shed 2 bases and J shed 6 bases, with 14 bases lying between them. CDR3 nucleotide sequence: TGTGCCAGCTCACCAAGTACAGGGACTCTCGAGCAGTACTTC. Its protein is CASSPSTGTLEQYF. The whole variable domain, remainder taken from reference TRBV18 and TRBJ2-7, is NAGVMQNPRHLVRRRGQEARLRCSPMKGHSHVYWYRQLPEEGLKFMVYLQKENIIDESGMPKERFSAEFPKEGPSILRIQQVVRGDSAAYFCASSPSTGTLEQYFGPGTRLTVT.

This chain joins TRBV7-8 and TRBJ1-5, with D possibly TRBD1 on 6 matching bases. The CDR3 loop spans 16 amino acids. V shed 4 bases and J shed 3 bases, with 16 bases lying between them. The germline V gene encodes CDR1 SGHVS and CDR2 FQNEAQ. CDR3 DNA sequence: TGTGCCAGCAGCTCCGGGGGGGCCAGGGTCAATCAGCCCCAGCATTTT. Amino acid sequence: CASSSGGARVNQPQHF. The full variable domain, in which reference TRBV7-8 and TRBJ1-5 provide the parts outside the CDR3, is GAGVSQSPRYKVAKRGQDVALRCDPISGHVSLFWYQQALGQGPEFLTYFQNEAQLDKSGLPSDRFFAERPEGSVSTLKIQRTQQEDSAVYLCASSSGGARVNQPQHFGDGTRLSIL.

The chain combines TRBV7-8 with TRBJ2-2; 11 nucleotides align to TRBD2. The CDR3 runs 16 residues. Germline V gives CDR1 SGHVS, CDR2 FQNEAQ. After removal of 5 bases from V and 7 bases from J, the junction contained 9 bases not matched to a gene. The CDR3 nucleotides read TGTGCCAGCAGCCCAGCGACTAGCGGGACTGACGGGGAGCTGTTTTTT. This sequence encodes CASSPATSGTDGELFF.

In nucleotides, the CDR3 is TGTGCCAGCAGCTTCGGCCCGACGGGCGGAAACACCATATATTTT. Residues: CASSFGPTGGNTIYF. The chain combines TRBV7-8 with TRBJ1-3; no clear D gene. The germline V gene has CDR1 SGHVS and CDR2 FQNEAQ. The CDR3 consists of 15 residues. The V end was cut by 3 bases, the J end by 4 bases, with 13 bases between.

This clone has just one count. The V gene is TRBV9, the J gene TRBJ2-5; no firm D call. Germline V gives CDR1 SGDLS, CDR2 YYNGEE. Trimming pared 2 bases from V and 5 bases from J, leaving 13 bases between. This CDR3 has 14 amino acids. CDR3 in DNA: TGTGCCAGCAGCGTGGGCACTGCTTTGGAGACCCAGTACTTC. The encoded protein is CASSVGTALETQYF. Based on the CDR3 plus reference TRBV9 and TRBJ2-5, the full variable domain is DSGVTQTPKHLITATGQRVTLRCSPRSGDLSVYWYQQSLDQGLQFLIQYYNGEERAKGNILERFSAQQFPDLHSELNLSSLELGDSALYFCASSVGTALETQYFGPGTRLLVL.

V and J are TRBV6-5 and TRBJ1-5; D is unresolved. V lost 0 bases, J lost 4 bases, and 10 bases lay in between. Germline V CDR1 and CDR2: MNHEY, SVGAGI. CDR3 length: 15 residues. This CDR3 reads CASSYSFLVNQPQHF. The CDR3 bases are TGTGCCAGCAGTTACTCATTCCTTGTAAATCAGCCCCAGCATTTT.

This clone came up a few times. This chain uses TRBV5-4 with TRBJ2-7; the D gene is possibly TRBD2 (7 bases). Deletions cut 3 bases from V and 0 bases from J, with 19 bases between. This CDR3 contains 17 residues. Looked up from germline, CDR1 is SGHNT and CDR2 is YYREEE (reference sequence). The CDR3 DNA sequence: TGTGCCAGCAGCTCTGCCCTGGGCGGGGGCAACTCCTACGAGCAGTACTTC. This gives the protein CASSSALGGGNSYEQYF.

The chain uses TRBV11-2 and TRBJ2-5; possibly TRBD2 for D (5 bases). In germline, CDR1 is SGHAT, CDR2 FQNNGV. The CDR3 is 13 amino acids. With 5 bases removed from V and 5 bases from J, the gap between germline ends came to 12 bases. The CDR3 DNA is TGTGCCAGCAGCAGCACTAGGGCGGAGACCCAGTACTTC. Protein sequence: CASSSTRAETQYF.

The chain couples TRBV30 to TRBJ2-1, with unresolved D. The germline V gene encodes CDR1 GTSNPN and CDR2 SVGIG (reference sequence). The ends were cut back, 1 base at V and 8 bases at J, with 9 bases in the middle. This CDR3 is 12 amino acids long. CDR3 residues: CAWSGSGHEQFF. CDR3 nucleotide sequence: TGTGCCTGGAGTGGCTCGGGCCATGAGCAGTTCTTC. Drawing the rest from reference TRBV30 and TRBJ2-1, the complete variable domain is SQTIHQWPATLVQPVGSPLSLECTVEGTSNPNLYWYRQAAGRGLQLLFYSVGIGQISSEVPQNLSASRPQDRQFILSSKKLLLSDSGFYLCAWSGSGHEQFFGPGTRLTVL.

J is TRBJ2-5 and V is TRBV5-1; 7 nucleotides align to TRBD2. Germline lookup yields CDR1 SGHRS and CDR2 YFSETQ. The CDR3 is 15 amino acids. V lost 4 bases, J lost 1 base, and 7 bases stayed unmatched. This CDR3 reads CASSQTTSAQETQYF. The CDR3 DNA reads TGCGCCAGCAGCCAAACTACTAGCGCCCAAGAGACCCAGTACTTC.

The CDR3, as DNA: TGTGCCAGCAGCTTGTATTACGAGCAGTACTTC. As protein: CASSLYYEQYF. The rearrangement joins TRBV5-5 to TRBJ2-7; D is undetermined. V was clipped by 1 base and J by 4 bases, with 3 bases between them. Germline values: CDR1 SGHKS, CDR2 YYEKEE (reference sequence). The CDR3 consists of 11 residues.

This chain links TRBV7-9 with TRBJ2-5, with D unresolved. V shed 2 bases and J shed 1 base, with 8 bases lying between them. CDR1 SEHNR and CDR2 FQNEAQ come from the germline V gene (reference sequence). CDR3 length: 14 amino acids. CDR3 sequence reads: CASSLFLSQETQYF. In nucleotides, the CDR3 is TGTGCCAGCAGCTTATTCCTTAGCCAAGAGACCCAGTACTTC.